Below, 27 T cell receptor beta chains from the same sample are listed, as sequenced in a study of cytotoxic CD8 clonotypes in ibrutinib-treated CLL. The protocol was immunoSEQ multiplex PCR, while the TCRdb copy is restricted to in-frame clones and leaves out a portion. Of under 200,000 clones listed, roughly 80% were seen once; the top ten hold roughly 2%. The input for sequencing was PBMCs, taken after 12 months of ibrutinib treatment. All receptors come from a human donor with chronic lymphocytic leukemia.

The J gene is TRBJ2-2, the V gene TRBV4-2, with 11 bases that match TRBD2. This CDR3 is built from 19 residues. The germline gives CDR1 LGHNA, CDR2 YNFKEQ. After removal of 0 bases from V and 3 bases from J, the junction contained 9 bases not matched to a gene. The CDR3 here is CASSQDTVLLAGDTGELFF. CDR3 nucleotides: TGTGCCAGCAGCCAAGATACCGTTCTACTAGCGGGAGACACCGGGGAGCTGTTTTTT.

V is TRBV7-2 and J is TRBJ1-3; D unclear. CDR1 and CDR2 (germline): SGHTA, FQGNSA. Trimming cost V 3 bases and J 0 bases, with 6 bases left between them. This CDR3 region has 14 residues. CDR3 protein: CASSLVLSGNTIYF. DNA of the CDR3: TGTGCCAGCAGCTTGGTGCTCTCTGGAAACACCATATATTTT.

The CDR3 DNA reads TGTGCCAGCAGCTCCGGACAGTACTATGGCTACACCTTC. The encoded protein is CASSSGQYYGYTF. The chain has TRBV4-2 and TRBJ1-2; D perhaps matches TRBD1 (6 bases). This CDR3 is built from 13 residues. Trimming removed 5 bases at V and 3 bases at J, with 10 bases between. CDR1 is LGHNA and CDR2 is YNFKEQ in the germline V gene.

This clone was observed a few times. This rearrangement joins TRBV19 to TRBJ2-5, with D uncertain. V dropped 3 bases and J dropped 5 bases, with 7 bases sitting between them. CDR1 and CDR2 from the germline V gene are LNHDA and SQIVND (reference sequence). The CDR3 loop spans 12 amino acids. The CDR3 region has the DNA TGTGCCAGTAGTATGGACGGGGAGACCCAGTACTTC. It translates to CASSMDGETQYF.

As regards this clone: Other nucleotide sequences from this sample produce the same CDR3. This chain connects TRBV10-3 to TRBJ1-3; TRBD1 might be the D (5 bases). V was trimmed by 4 bases and J by 0 bases, leaving 7 bases between them. The CDR3 is 14 residues long. The V gene's germline CDR1 is ENHRY and CDR2 SYGVKD. This chain's CDR3 is CAISAGSSGNTIYF. DNA for the CDR3: TGTGCCATCAGTGCAGGGAGCTCTGGAAACACCATATATTTT.

The chain joins TRBV7-2 to TRBJ2-7, with D uncertain. The germline V gene has CDR1 SGHTA and CDR2 FQGNSA. This CDR3 has 15 residues. The germline V and J ends were trimmed by 5 bases and 3 bases, with 17 bases remaining between them. The CDR3 loop is CASSRLPGLGYEQYF. In DNA form, the CDR3 reads TGTGCCAGCAGCCGATTGCCCGGGTTAGGCTACGAGCAGTACTTC.

This chain uses TRBV7-8 with TRBJ1-3; D is unresolved. Per germline, CDR1 SGHVS and CDR2 FQNEAQ. V was trimmed by 5 bases and J by 4 bases, leaving 12 bases between them. This CDR3 has 14 amino acids. The DNA of the CDR3 is TGTGCCAGCAGCCCCGCTGCAGGCGGAAACACCATATATTTT. This codes for CASSPAAGGNTIYF.

The rearrangement links TRBV19 to TRBJ1-5; 7 bases align to TRBD1. The CDR3 loop spans 15 amino acids. V trimming: 4 bases; J trimming: 7 bases; junction bases outside the gene matches: 10. Germline loops: CDR1 LNHDA, CDR2 SQIVND (reference sequence). The CDR3 spells CASSNSHRGLQPQHF. In DNA, the CDR3 is TGTGCCAGTAGTAATTCCCACAGGGGTTTGCAGCCCCAGCATTTT.

In this sample, this clone turned up a few times. This chain joins TRBV7-2 and TRBJ1-6; perhaps TRBD1 as D (5 bases). The germline V gene has CDR1 SGHTA and CDR2 FQGNSA. The CDR3 contains 17 residues. V lost 5 bases, J lost 0 bases, and 14 bases lay in between. This CDR3 is CASSLGARSSYNSPLHF. The CDR3 coding sequence is TGTGCCAGCAGCCTAGGGGCCCGTAGCTCCTATAATTCACCCCTCCACTTT.

The chain is built from TRBV4-2 and TRBJ2-3; a possible D gene is TRBD1 (5 bases). The V gene lost 0 bases and the J gene lost 2 bases, with 9 bases spanning the gap. This CDR3 has 15 residues. Per the germline V gene, CDR1 is LGHNA and CDR2 is YNFKEQ. CDR3 DNA: TGTGCCAGCAGCCAAGAAGGGGTCTACACAGATACGCAGTATTTT. As protein: CASSQEGVYTDTQYF.

The V and J genes are TRBV5-1 and TRBJ2-3; no reliable D call. Germline V lookup: CDR1 SGHRS, CDR2 YFSETQ. V shed 5 bases and J shed 0 bases, with 13 bases lying between them. There are 15 residues in the CDR3. The CDR3 coding sequence is TGCGCCAGCAGGCGACTGCCTGCTAGCACAGATACGCAGTATTTT. This translates into CASRRLPASTDTQYF.

The chain links TRBV7-2 to TRBJ2-5, with 7 nucleotides matching TRBD2. Germline values: CDR1 SGHTA, CDR2 FQGNSA. The V segment lost 5 bases and the J segment 5 bases; nucleotides outside the gene matches: 8. The CDR3 is 14 residues long. CDR3 bases: TGTGCCAGCAGCCCGAGACTAGCCGGGGAGACCCAGTACTTC. Its translation is CASSPRLAGETQYF.

This clone was observed once. This chain uses TRBV2 with TRBJ1-6; no clear D gene. The germline CDR1 and CDR2 sequences are SNHLY and FYNNEI. Trimming left V 0 bases short and J 4 bases short, with 1 base between. The CDR3 has 13 amino acids. For the CDR3, the DNA is TGTGCCAGCAGTGAAGCTTATAATTCACCCCTCCACTTT. Encoded protein: CASSEAYNSPLHF.

This clone was observed a handful of times. V is TRBV2 and J is TRBJ1-2, with a tentative D call TRBD1 (5 bases). Deletions cut 3 bases from V and 10 bases from J, with 6 bases between. The CDR3 is 10 residues long. Germline V gives CDR1 SNHLY, CDR2 FYNNEI. The CDR3 nucleotides are TGTGCCAGCAGTGAGGGGCACTACACCTTC. Translation: CASSEGHYTF.

The chain links TRBV19 to TRBJ1-5; D gene uncertain. Per the germline V gene, CDR1 is LNHDA and CDR2 is SQIVND (reference sequence). This CDR3 comprises 14 residues. Trimming took 5 bases from V and 5 from J, leaving 13 bases between them. CDR3 amino acids: CASSQLDGYQPQHF. In nucleotides, the CDR3 is TGTGCCAGTAGTCAACTAGACGGGTATCAGCCCCAGCATTTT.

J is TRBJ2-2 and V is TRBV29-1; weak D call: TRBD2 (6 bases). Germline V gives CDR1 SQVTM, CDR2 ANQGSEA. V gave up 4 bases and J gave up 1 base, with 10 bases separating them. The CDR3 length is 14 residues. Here the CDR3 reads CSVVSGGNTGELFF. The CDR3 DNA reads TGCAGCGTTGTGTCCGGGGGGAACACCGGGGAGCTGTTTTTT.

The chain joins TRBV7-2 to TRBJ2-1; D possibly corresponds to TRBD1 (5 bases). The CDR3 spans 14 residues. CDR1 and CDR2 (germline): SGHTA, FQGNSA. The germline V and J ends were trimmed by 1 base and 5 bases, with 9 bases remaining between them. CDR3 coding DNA: TGTGCCAGCAGCTTAGAGGCAGGGAACAATGAGCAGTTCTTC. Protein product: CASSLEAGNNEQFF. Together with reference TRBV7-2 and TRBJ2-1, the CDR3 gives the full variable domain: GAGVSQSPSNKVTEKGKDVELRCDPISGHTALYWYRQSLGQGLEFLIYFQGNSAPDKSGLPSDRFSAERTGGSVSTLTIQRTQQEDSAVYLCASSLEAGNNEQFFGPGTRLTVL.

V is TRBV27 and J is TRBJ1-5; 7 bases map to TRBD1. The germline V gene encodes CDR1 MNHEY and CDR2 SMNVEV (reference sequence). V shed 5 bases, J shed 3 bases, and the junction held 4 bases outside the gene matches. The CDR3 runs to 14 residues. CDR3 DNA sequence: TGTGCCAGCAGTCGGGACAGCCTCAATCAGCCCCAGCATTTT. It codes for CASSRDSLNQPQHF.

This clone showed up just once. The J gene is TRBJ2-5, the V gene TRBV5-6; 13 bases fit TRBD2. The CDR3 spans 15 residues. The trim removed 4 bases at V and 4 bases at J, leaving 4 bases unmatched. The V gene's germline CDR1 is SGHDT and CDR2 YYEEEE. CDR3 residues: CASSGLAGELETQYF. Here the CDR3 DNA reads TGTGCCAGCAGCGGACTAGCGGGGGAATTAGAGACCCAGTACTTC.

This chain links TRBV15 with TRBJ2-3; 12 positions agree with TRBD2. This CDR3 is built from 18 residues. CDR1 is LNHNV and CDR2 is YYDKDF in the germline V gene (reference sequence). With 3 bases clipped from V and 0 bases from J, the junction kept 7 bases outside the gene matches. The CDR3 loop is CATSRGLLAGGSTDTQYF. The DNA for the CDR3 is TGTGCCACCAGCAGGGGATTACTAGCGGGGGGTAGCACAGATACGCAGTATTTT.

CDR3 sequence (DNA): TGCGCCAGCAGCCAACTGACTAGCGCGCCCACAGATACGCAGTATTTT. Translated: CASSQLTSAPTDTQYF. This chain joins TRBV4-3 and TRBJ2-3; 8 bases line up with TRBD2. V shed 2 bases, J shed 2 bases, and the junction held 6 bases outside the gene matches. In germline, CDR1 is LGHNA, CDR2 YSLEER. This CDR3 region has 16 residues.

This clone was observed once. The chain carries TRBV19 and TRBJ2-7; 8 bases fit TRBD2. V lost 1 base and J lost 1; bases outside the gene matches: 3. Germline lookup yields CDR1 LNHDA and CDR2 SQIVND (reference sequence). This CDR3 spans 15 amino acids. This CDR3 reads CASSIGTSRSYEQYF. The DNA of the CDR3 is TGTGCCAGTAGTATAGGGACTAGCCGATCCTACGAGCAGTACTTC.

Only a few counts were recorded for this clone. V usage is TRBV19 and J usage is TRBJ2-2, with 7 bases identical to TRBD2. The CDR3 length is 14 residues. Trimming removed 1 base from V and 4 bases from J; junction bases left unmatched: 0. The germline V gene has CDR1 LNHDA and CDR2 SQIVND (reference sequence). The CDR3 DNA reads as TGTGCCAGTAGTATAGGCGGGAGCACCGGGGAGCTGTTTTTT. The encoded protein is CASSIGGSTGELFF.

The chain links TRBV5-6 to TRBJ2-7; TRBD1 aligns across 7 bases. The CDR3 consists of 14 residues. The junction had 5 bases not matched to a gene; V was cut back by 1 base and J by 4 bases. In germline, CDR1 is SGHDT, CDR2 YYEEEE. CDR3 nucleotides: TGTGCCAGCAGCTTGAACAGGGGTGGGTACGAGCAGTACTTC. It codes for CASSLNRGGYEQYF.

This chain uses TRBV5-1 with TRBJ1-1; no clear D gene. V was cut by 0 bases and J by 1 base, with 10 bases left in between. From germline, CDR1 is SGHRS and CDR2 YFSETQ. This CDR3 is 15 amino acids long. CDR3 coding DNA: TGCGCCAGCAGCTTGGACGCACCCCGGAACACTGAAGCTTTCTTT. Its protein is CASSLDAPRNTEAFF.

The rearrangement uses TRBV27 and TRBJ2-1; 9 bases line up with TRBD1. Germline-derived CDR1 and CDR2 are MNHEY and SMNVEV (reference sequence). The CDR3 extends over 15 amino acids. Losses at the gene ends were 6 bases for V and 4 bases for J; bases not matched to a gene: 7. The CDR3 DNA follows: TGTGCCAGCAGCTTTTACAGGGGGCAGTACAATGAGCAGTTCTTC. The encoded protein is CASSFYRGQYNEQFF.

The V call is TRBV10-3, the J call TRBJ2-1, with 10 bases identical to TRBD1. The V and J ends lost 6 bases and 7 bases, in that order; junction bases with no gene match: 6. The germline gives CDR1 ENHRY, CDR2 SYGVKD. The CDR3 consists of 14 residues. The CDR3 DNA sequence: TGTGCCATCAGAGGACAGGGGGTGTTGAATGAGCAGTTCTTC. Encoded protein: CAIRGQGVLNEQFF.